Presented here are 20 T cell receptor beta chains from one specimen sequenced in a study of identical twins. TCRdb analysed the 5' RACE reads with MiXCR anew, one entry per CDR3 protein. Among 250,000 or so distinct CDR3 sequences listed, approximately 8.6% were seen once. This same sample was also part of a study on yellow fever vaccine responses in identical twins.

Source material: CD8+ T cells sorted from blood. All receptors come from a young woman in good health.

This clonotype came up many times. This rearrangement joins TRBV3-1 to TRBJ2-7; 8 bases are shared with TRBD1. Germline-derived CDR1 and CDR2 are LGHDT and YNNKEL (reference sequence). The CDR3 sequence is 14 residues long. The V gene end was trimmed by 5 bases and the J gene end by 2 bases; junction bases not matched to a gene: 5. CDR3 loop: CASSYQGAPYEQYF. In DNA, the CDR3 is TGTGCCAGCAGCTACCAGGGGGCGCCCTACGAGCAGTACTTC.

This clonotype was found a few times. The chain combines TRBV3-1 with TRBJ2-3, with D unresolved. The V gene's germline CDR1 is LGHDT and CDR2 YNNKEL (reference sequence). Trimming shortened V by 3 bases and J by 3 bases, and 7 bases separated the two germline ends. There are 13 residues in the CDR3. CDR3 region: CASSHFQTDTQYF. Written as DNA, the CDR3 is TGTGCCAGCAGCCACTTCCAAACAGATACGCAGTATTTT.

This clonotype was recorded many times. The V and J genes are TRBV28 and TRBJ2-5, with TRBD2 as a possible D gene (5 bases). This CDR3 comprises 13 residues. Germline assignment: CDR1 MDHEN and CDR2 SYDVKM. V was shortened by 6 bases and J by 5 bases, with 13 bases between the two germline ends. CDR3 nucleotides: TGTGCCAGCAGCCCACTAGTTGCCGAGACCCAGTACTTC. This codes for CASSPLVAETQYF.

This clonotype was found many times. CDR3 sequence reads: CASSYSSAGAYEQYF. For the CDR3, the DNA is TGTGCCAGCAGTTACTCATCAGCGGGAGCCTACGAGCAGTACTTC. The gene calls are TRBV6-2 or TRBV6-3 and TRBJ2-7, with TRBD2 matching 8 bases. The CDR3 contains 15 residues. Germline V gene data show CDR1 as MNHEY and CDR2 as SVGEGT. With 0 bases clipped from V and 2 bases from J, the junction kept 3 bases outside the gene matches.

This clonotype has at least ten counts. This chain links TRBV20-1 with TRBJ1-1, with no clear D. Trimming removed 5 bases from V and 0 bases from J, with 7 bases in between. The CDR3 totals 12 residues. Per germline, CDR1 DFQATT and CDR2 SNEGSKA (reference sequence). Here the CDR3 reads CSARGMNTEAFF. CDR3 DNA: TGCAGTGCTCGAGGTATGAACACTGAAGCTTTCTTT.

V usage is TRBV6-5 and J usage is TRBJ2-7; 7 bases are a match to TRBD1. The length of the CDR3 is 16 residues. Looked up from germline, CDR1 is MNHEY and CDR2 is SVGAGI. Trimming removed 4 bases from V and 1 base from J; junction bases left unmatched: 10. CDR3 coding DNA: TGTGCCAGCAGTTGGAAACCGGGACAGAATTCCTACGAGCAGTACTTC. Residues: CASSWKPGQNSYEQYF.

This clonotype has ten or more counts. This rearrangement joins TRBV12-3 or TRBV12-4 to TRBJ2-3, with D unresolved. With 3 bases removed from V and 0 bases from J, the gap between germline ends came to 7 bases. This CDR3 is 14 amino acids long. The CDR3 reads CASSLSSSTDTQYF. The CDR3 region has the DNA TGTGCCAGCAGTTTGTCTAGTAGCACAGATACGCAGTATTTT.

The chain links TRBV5-8 to TRBJ2-7; 9 nucleotides align to TRBD1. Trimming removed 3 bases from V and 5 bases from J; junction bases left unmatched: 12. The CDR3 loop spans 16 amino acids. Germline CDR1 is SGHTS and CDR2 is YDEGEE. The CDR3 protein is CASSSGAQGARNEQYF. The DNA of the CDR3 is TGTGCCAGCAGCTCCGGGGCACAGGGGGCTAGGAACGAGCAGTACTTC.

This chain links TRBV12-3 or TRBV12-4 with TRBJ2-7, with 9 nucleotides matching TRBD1. The CDR3 loop spans 14 amino acids. V lost 3 bases and J lost 9; bases outside the gene matches: 9. CDR3 protein: CASSLGTGTLGQYF. CDR3 sequence (DNA): TGTGCCAGCAGTTTGGGGACAGGGACCTTGGGGCAGTACTTC.

This clonotype was detected a few times. The V call is TRBV4-1, the J call TRBJ2-5, with TRBD1 identical over 8 bases. V lost 2 bases to trimming and J lost 4 bases; unmatched junction nucleotides: 9. The CDR3 totals 16 residues. CDR1 MGHRA and CDR2 YSYEKL come from the germline V gene. The CDR3 loop reads CASSQTPDRAGETQYF. The CDR3 coding sequence is TGCGCCAGCAGCCAAACCCCGGACAGGGCGGGAGAGACCCAGTACTTC.

This clonotype was counted at least ten times. The chain employs TRBV4-2 and TRBJ2-1; no reliable D call. Deletions cut 2 bases from V and 2 bases from J, with 7 bases between. Germline V gene data show CDR1 as LGHNA and CDR2 as YNFKEQ. The CDR3 runs 14 residues. The CDR3 coding sequence is TGTGCCAGCAGCCAATACGAGGCCTACAATGAGCAGTTCTTC. Translating it yields CASSQYEAYNEQFF.

The chain couples TRBV7-2 to TRBJ2-1, with 10 bases matching TRBD2. The CDR3 consists of 14 residues. CDR1 SGHTA and CDR2 FQGNSA come from the germline V gene. J was trimmed by 9 bases and V by 5 bases; bases with no gene match: 7. The CDR3 DNA reads TGTGCCAGCAGCCCTACTAGCGGGGACGCTGAGCAGTTCTTC. Translation gives CASSPTSGDAEQFF.

The CDR3 sequence: CASGLGGTEAFF. The CDR3 DNA reads TGTGCTAGTGGTTTGGGGGGGACTGAAGCTTTCTTT. The rearrangement uses TRBV12-5 and TRBJ1-1; D perhaps matches TRBD1 (5 bases). The germline gives CDR1 LGHNT, CDR2 FRNRAP. CDR3 size: 12 residues. V was clipped by 1 base and J by 5 bases, with 5 bases between them.

This clonotype has just a few counts. The rearrangement links TRBV6-5 to TRBJ2-3; TRBD2 might be the D (6 bases). Germline CDR1 MNHEY, CDR2 SVGAGI. This CDR3 is 14 amino acids long. V lost 1 base to trimming and J lost 2 bases, with 7 bases between them. CDR3 sequence reads: CASSYWGVTDTQYF. For the CDR3, the DNA is TGTGCCAGCAGTTACTGGGGGGTCACAGATACGCAGTATTTT.

In its sample, this clonotype was seen many times. J is TRBJ2-5 and V is TRBV4-2; D is ambiguous. The CDR3 extends over 15 amino acids. V lost 4 bases to trimming and J lost 4 bases, with 16 bases between them. Germline V CDR1 and CDR2: LGHNA, YNFKEQ. Here the CDR3 DNA reads TGTGCCAGCAGCCCGCGACCCGAACCGGGAGAGACCCAGTACTTC. Encoded protein: CASSPRPEPGETQYF.

This clonotype came up a few times. This chain joins TRBV9 and TRBJ2-1, with 8 bases that match TRBD2. The length of the CDR3 is 17 residues. V lost 3 bases, J lost 10 bases, and 18 bases stayed unmatched. The germline V gene has CDR1 SGDLS and CDR2 YYNGEE. CDR3 sequence (DNA): TGTGCCAGCAGCGAGGCGGCGACGGGAGGGAAACAATACGAGCAGTTCTTC. Its protein is CASSEAATGGKQYEQFF.

The V gene is TRBV28, the J gene TRBJ1-2, with 12 bases lining up with TRBD1. The V and J ends lost 6 bases and 4 bases, in that order; junction bases with no gene match: 6. Looked up from germline, CDR1 is MDHEN and CDR2 is SYDVKM. There are 15 residues in the CDR3. The CDR3 region is CASRTGTGGSYGYTF. The DNA for the CDR3 is TGTGCCAGCAGGACCGGGACAGGGGGCAGCTATGGCTACACCTTC.

This clonotype was seen repeatedly, ten times or more. The chain is built from TRBV11-2 and TRBJ2-1; 11 bases fit TRBD2. This CDR3 comprises 16 residues. CDR1 SGHAT and CDR2 FQNNGV come from the germline V gene. V lost 5 bases, J lost 7 bases, and 10 bases stayed unmatched. The CDR3 DNA is TGTGCCAGCAGCAATAGCGGGAGGGCCTTCCGGAATGAGCAGTTCTTC. Translation: CASSNSGRAFRNEQFF.

This clonotype appeared many times. This chain links TRBV11-2 with TRBJ2-2; 9 bases match TRBD2. V gave up 2 bases and J gave up 2 bases; unmatched junction bases: 9. This CDR3 has 18 residues. The V gene's germline CDR1 is SGHAT and CDR2 FQNNGV. The CDR3 here is CASSLPRLAAPNTGELFF. In nucleotides, the CDR3 is TGTGCCAGCAGCTTACCACGACTAGCGGCACCAAACACCGGGGAGCTGTTTTTT.

This clonotype has at least ten counts. This sequence joins TRBV20-1 and TRBJ2-3, with D uncertain. The germline V gene encodes CDR1 DFQATT and CDR2 SNEGSKA (reference sequence). The CDR3 is 14 amino acids. V lost 3 bases and J 3 bases, leaving 13 bases between the germline ends. CDR3 coding DNA: TGCAGTGCTAGTTCTCGGCTGGTGACAGATACGCAGTATTTT. It translates to CSASSRLVTDTQYF.